This T cell receptor (beta chain) was recovered during a study of tumor-infiltrating lymphocytes in primary liver carcinoma (dated by TCRdb to 2015 to 2018). Turning to the overall study: Between November 2015 and 2016, a handful of patients in China with histopathologically diagnosed primary liver carcinoma had surgical resection. The five patients, three men and two women aged 30 to 69 years, had hepatocellular carcinoma (four) or combined HCC and intrahepatic cholangiocarcinoma (one). The five patients had tumors staged T1-T3 N0M0, with maximum diameters ranging from about 4.2 to 11 cm. Samples yielded roughly 3.5 to 8 million productive TCRbeta reads; read depth did not differ significantly between tissue types. Across five regions of each liver tumor, along with adjacent normal tissue and blood, the study brought together TCRbeta repertoire sequencing, expression microarrays and whole-exome sequencing. A total of approximately 35 specimens from 5 patients underwent TCRbeta repertoire sequencing, comprising around 25 tumor regions, 5 adjacent noncancerous liver tissues and 5 peripheral blood samples. Repertoires from technical replicates were highly reproducible, with mean shared-clone rates roughly 0.87 and correlation coefficients above 0.95. General conclusions and limits of the study: The top 250 clones made up a significantly larger repertoire fraction in tumors than in blood (p = 0.039). The study included only a few patients, and the authors note findings should be validated in a larger study. Because sequencing covered only the TCR beta chain and unpaired alpha chains were not captured, true repertoire diversity is likely underestimated. Repertoire overlap was found to be higher between tumor regions (mean approximately 35%) than between tumor-adjacent (around 17%) or tumor-blood (about 15%) pairs, consistent with antigen-driven expansion. Since the samples were bulk and unsorted, there was no way to compare CD4+ and CD8+ T cell repertoires.

Starting from approximately 500 ng total RNA, TCRbeta-specific cDNA was produced by reverse transcription with a constant-region primer and ProtoScript II reverse transcriptase. TCRbeta libraries were built with three nested multiplex PCR rounds, a slightly modified ARM-PCR procedure. Each of the first two PCR rounds ran for approximately 10 cycles and used multiplex TRBV1-TRBV30 forward primers together with a Cbeta reverse primer. Sample barcodes and Illumina adapters were attached in a final 25-cycle PCR using Deep VentR polymerase. Before sequencing, amplicons between 200 and 500 bp were purified from gel using a QIAquick gel extraction kit. An Illumina HiSeq 2500 was used to sequence the TCRbeta amplicons with 250-bp paired-end reads. As for how the authors treated the data: Trimmomatic v0.33 was used to quality-trim the reads, and FLASH v1.2.11 was used to merge paired reads so that full CDR3 sequences could be recovered. V, D and J germline segments were assigned to the rearranged TCRbeta sequences using MiGEC v1.2.1b. VDJtools v1.0.0 computed clonotype statistics and Shannon-Wiener diversity indices. Except for diversity analysis, only each sample's 250 most abundant clonotypes were used in subsequent analyses to reduce sampling bias. TCRdb trimmed public reads at Q25 via fastp, called clones via MiXCR and kept in-frame beta chains. All rows with the same CDR3 protein become a single entry with the most common DNA and genes. Clone size and V and J calls follow TCRdb, not the original study. This sample lists about 350,000 distinct CDR3 sequences; around 60% were detected once. The ten top clones hold about 6.5% of the sample.

Blood RNA was extracted from unsorted whole blood using TRIzol reagent, and germline DNA was obtained with the DNeasy Blood & Tissue kit. At the time of sampling, the patients were treatment-naive and had chronic HBV infection. Before surgery, about 4 milliliters of peripheral blood were collected into K2EDTA tubes. Note on this clonotype: Its antigen remains undetermined. Base qualities are not at hand, and no much larger clone is one base apart.

Per the germline V gene (reference sequence), MNHNY is the CDR1 and SVGAGI is the CDR2. Between the V and J ends, shortened by 2 bases and 5 bases respectively, the junction contains 10 bases. Inclusive of the bounding cysteine and phenylalanine, the CDR3 is 13 residues long. CDR3 DNA only is kept here, 39 bases in frame from base 1. The rearrangement joined TRBV6-6 to TRBJ2-7, with no confidently assigned D gene. The sample consisted of peripheral blood. The receptor was isolated from a man aged 35 to 55 with primary liver carcinoma and hepatitis B virus infection. CDR3 protein: CASSYLGIHEQYF. The nucleotides are TGTGCCAGCAGTTACCTAGGGATCCACGAGCAGTACTTC.